The next 18 T cell receptor beta chains were all read from a single sample in a study of blood T cell repertoires in COVID-19. This table comes from immunoSEQ multiplex PCR, and its TCRdb copy is limited to in-frame clones, with some not included. In the table there are about 240,000 clones, 80% to 90% of which are singletons. The sequencing sample was made of PBMCs or T cells enriched from blood (not recorded which). The receptors stem from a man in his forties who had recovered from COVID-19.

The chain links TRBV19 to TRBJ2-7; TRBD2 aligns across 7 bases. This CDR3 has 16 amino acids. The trim removed 1 base at V and 5 bases at J, leaving 11 bases unmatched. Germline CDR1 is LNHDA and CDR2 is SQIVND (reference sequence). CDR3 DNA sequence: TGTGCCAGTAGTATAGCGTACGGAGGTCGGGGGGACGAGCAGTACTTC. Amino acid sequence: CASSIAYGGRGDEQYF.

The J gene is TRBJ1-2, the V gene TRBV4-3, with TRBD1 identical over 9 bases. Germline V lookup: CDR1 LGHNA, CDR2 YSLEER. Trimming cost V 6 bases and J 8 bases; bases outside gene matches: 7. The CDR3 is 13 amino acids. The CDR3 nucleotides are TGCGCCAGCAGGCCCGGGACAGGGCTCGGCTACACCTTC. Translation: CASRPGTGLGYTF.

The J gene is TRBJ1-5, the V gene TRBV7-9, with a possible D match to TRBD1 (6 bases). V shed 5 bases and J shed 3 bases, with 8 bases lying between them. The CDR3 consists of 13 residues. CDR1 and CDR2 (germline): SEHNR, FQNEAQ (reference sequence). The CDR3 loop is CASSRTDNQPQHF. CDR3 nucleotide sequence: TGTGCCAGCAGCCGGACAGACAATCAGCCCCAGCATTTT.

The J gene is TRBJ2-6, the V gene TRBV9; 8 nucleotides match TRBD1. Trimming at V came to 3 bases and at J to 1 base, leaving 12 bases not matched to a gene. CDR3 length equals 19 residues. CDR1 and CDR2 from the germline V gene are SGDLS and YYNGEE. CDR3 nucleotides: TGTGCCAGCAGCGCTAAACCAGGGGGCGAGAGGTCTGGGGCCAACGTCCTGACTTTC. This sequence encodes CASSAKPGGERSGANVLTF.

The V gene is TRBV7-2, the J gene TRBJ2-7; D uncertain. The germline V and J ends were trimmed by 1 base and 4 bases, with 23 bases remaining between them. CDR1 is SGHTA, CDR2 FQGNSA, per germline. This CDR3 has 18 amino acids. The CDR3 DNA is TGTGCCAGCAGCTTAGGTGTGCCCCCCCCACCAGGCTTTTACGAGCAGTACTTC. Its translation is CASSLGVPPPPGFYEQYF.

This clone was counted ten times or more. The chain is built from TRBV6-1 and TRBJ2-5, with 10 nucleotides matching TRBD2. CDR3 length: 16 residues. Germline CDR1 is MNHNS and CDR2 is SASEGT. V lost 1 base, J lost 7 bases, and 9 bases stayed unmatched. In nucleotides, the CDR3 is TGTGCCAGCAGTGAAGGTGTTAGCGGGGGGCAGGGGACCCAGTACTTC. Translated, it gives CASSEGVSGGQGTQYF.

The V call is TRBV30, the J call TRBJ1-2; no reliable D call. CDR1 GTSNPN and CDR2 SVGIG come from the germline V gene (reference sequence). The CDR3 consists of 12 residues. The V and J ends lost 2 bases and 6 bases respectively, with 10 bases between them. The CDR3 here is CAWSMTRHGYTF. The CDR3 bases are TGTGCCTGGAGTATGACAAGGCATGGCTACACCTTC.

The chain has TRBV6-6 and TRBJ2-7; D call uncertain. Trimming cost V 3 bases and J 0 bases, with 3 bases left between them. The CDR3 is made up of 12 amino acids. The V gene's germline CDR1 is MNHNY and CDR2 SVGAGI (reference sequence). CDR3 loop: CASSYSSYEQYF. The CDR3 region has the DNA TGTGCCAGCAGTTATAGCTCCTACGAGCAGTACTTC.

The chain uses TRBV7-9 and TRBJ1-1; unclear D gene. Germline CDR1 and CDR2: SEHNR and FQNEAQ (reference sequence). The CDR3 runs 12 residues. The V end lost 5 bases, the J end lost 0 bases, and 4 bases lay between the germline ends. CDR3 loop: CASSPLNTEAFF. DNA of the CDR3: TGTGCCAGCAGCCCTTTGAACACTGAAGCTTTCTTT.

This clone was observed once. J is TRBJ2-7 and V is TRBV5-1; tentative D call: TRBD1 (7 bases). Germline V gene lookup returns CDR1 SGHRS and CDR2 YFSETQ. The CDR3 spans 13 residues. V shed 4 bases and J shed 4 bases, with 12 bases lying between them. The CDR3: CASSLTGTYEQYF. The CDR3 bases are TGCGCCAGCAGCCTGACAGGGACTTACGAGCAGTACTTC.

The CDR3 DNA reads TGTGCCAGTAGTGCTCAAATACAGGGACCTGGAAACACCATATATTTT. This sequence encodes CASSAQIQGPGNTIYF. The chain recombines TRBV19 with TRBJ1-3; TRBD1 might be the D (6 bases). This CDR3 spans 16 amino acids. Trimming left V 5 bases short and J 2 bases short, with 16 bases between. The germline CDR1 and CDR2 sequences are LNHDA and SQIVND (reference sequence).

The J gene is TRBJ2-3, the V gene TRBV7-3; a weak D match, TRBD2 (5 bases). The CDR3 is made up of 14 amino acids. The V gene's germline CDR1 is SGHTA and CDR2 FQGTGA. Trimming removed 2 bases from V and 4 bases from J, with 10 bases in between. CDR3 region: CASSLGLGPDTQYF. The CDR3 nucleotides read TGTGCCAGCAGCTTAGGACTGGGCCCAGATACGCAGTATTTT.

This chain uses TRBV6-2 or TRBV6-3 with TRBJ2-2; 9 nucleotides match TRBD2. The CDR3 is 18 residues long. Germline trimming cut 0 bases from V and 6 bases from J; bases unmatched to any gene: 11. Germline V gene data show CDR1 as MNHEY and CDR2 as SVGEGT. CDR3 DNA: TGTGCCAGCAGTTACTCCCCGCTTGCGGGAGGGCCGGCCGGGGAGCTGTTTTTT. The encoded protein is CASSYSPLAGGPAGELFF.

This sequence joins TRBV4-1 and TRBJ1-1; D gene uncertain. Germline-derived CDR1 and CDR2 are MGHRA and YSYEKL. The CDR3 runs to 14 residues. V was cut by 4 bases and J by 0 bases, with 9 bases left in between. DNA for the CDR3: TGCGCCAGCAGCCTACCAGGTATGAACACTGAAGCTTTCTTT. Translated, it gives CASSLPGMNTEAFF.

This chain joins TRBV11-3 and TRBJ2-1, with 7 bases aligning to TRBD2. Germline V gives CDR1 SGHNT, CDR2 YENEEA. This CDR3 contains 16 residues. V lost 4 bases to trimming and J lost 0 bases; unmatched junction nucleotides: 6. The CDR3 loop is CASSSRAGSSYNEQFF. The DNA for the CDR3 is TGTGCCAGCAGCTCCCGAGCGGGGAGCTCCTACAATGAGCAGTTCTTC.

The chain has TRBV7-9 and TRBJ1-1; 8 bases fit TRBD1. Germline-derived CDR1 and CDR2 are SEHNR and FQNEAQ (reference sequence). V trimming: 4 bases; J trimming: 1 base; junction bases outside the gene matches: 5. The CDR3 covers 15 residues. CDR3 sequence: CASSSPRGPNTEAFF. CDR3 in DNA: TGTGCCAGCAGCTCGCCCAGGGGGCCGAACACTGAAGCTTTCTTT.

This clone was detected once. The rearrangement links TRBV11-3 to TRBJ2-1; 8 nucleotides match TRBD1. Germline V lookup: CDR1 SGHNT, CDR2 YENEEA. V gave up 3 bases and J gave up 12 bases; unmatched junction bases: 16. CDR3 length equals 16 residues. The CDR3 region has the DNA TGTGCCAGCAGCTTCGAGGGAGCCCTCGTCGGGACAGGGCAGTTCTTC. It is translated as CASSFEGALVGTGQFF. Based on the CDR3 plus reference TRBV11-3 and TRBJ2-1, the full variable domain is EAGVVQSPRYKIIEKKQPVAFWCNPISGHNTLYWYLQNLGQGPELLIRYENEEAVDDSQLPKDRFSAERLKGVDSTLKIQPAELGDSAVYLCASSFEGALVGTGQFFGPGTRLTVL.

The rearrangement joins TRBV27 to TRBJ2-5; D uncertain. The germline V gene encodes CDR1 MNHEY and CDR2 SMNVEV (reference sequence). The CDR3 consists of 13 residues. V was clipped by 1 base and J by 5 bases, with 8 bases between them. CDR3 nucleotides: TGTGCCAGCAGTTTATGGTTCGGTGAGACCCAGTACTTC. This encodes CASSLWFGETQYF.